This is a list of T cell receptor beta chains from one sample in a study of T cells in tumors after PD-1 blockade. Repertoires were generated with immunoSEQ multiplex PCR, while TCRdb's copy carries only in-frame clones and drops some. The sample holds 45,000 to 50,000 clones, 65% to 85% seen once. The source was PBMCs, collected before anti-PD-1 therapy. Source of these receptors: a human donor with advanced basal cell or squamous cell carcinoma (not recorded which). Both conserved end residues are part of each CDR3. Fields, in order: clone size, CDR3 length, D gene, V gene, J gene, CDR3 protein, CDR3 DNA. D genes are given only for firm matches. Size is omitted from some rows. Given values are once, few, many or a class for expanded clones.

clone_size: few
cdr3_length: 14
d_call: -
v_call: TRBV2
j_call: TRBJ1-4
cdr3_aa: CASSENRENEKLFF
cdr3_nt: TGTGCCAGCAGTGAAAACAGGGAGAATGAAAAACTGTTTTTT

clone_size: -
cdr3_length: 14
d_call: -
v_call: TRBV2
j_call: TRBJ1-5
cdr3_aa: CASNGVGSNQPQHF
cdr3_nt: TGTGCCAGCAACGGGGTGGGGAGCAATCAGCCCCAGCATTTT

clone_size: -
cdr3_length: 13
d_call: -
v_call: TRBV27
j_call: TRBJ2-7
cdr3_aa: CASSFGSAYEQYF
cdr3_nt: TGTGCCAGCAGTTTTGGGTCCGCCTACGAGCAGTACTTC

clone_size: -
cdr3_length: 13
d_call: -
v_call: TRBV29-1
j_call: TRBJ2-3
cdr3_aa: CSHTVTATDTQYF
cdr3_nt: TGCAGCCACACCGTGACCGCTACAGATACGCAGTATTTT

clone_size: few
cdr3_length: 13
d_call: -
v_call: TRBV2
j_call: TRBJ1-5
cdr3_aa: CASMGVSNQPQHF
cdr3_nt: TGTGCCAGCATGGGGGTTAGCAATCAGCCCCAGCATTTT

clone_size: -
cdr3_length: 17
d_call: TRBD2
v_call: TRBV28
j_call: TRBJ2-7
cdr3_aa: CASSLLRGTAGGYEQYF
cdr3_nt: TGTGCCAGCAGTTTACTCCGGGGTACGGCGGGGGGCTACGAGCAGTACTTC

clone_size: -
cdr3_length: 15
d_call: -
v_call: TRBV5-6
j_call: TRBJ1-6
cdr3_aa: CASSPPTGYNSPLHF
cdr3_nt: TGTGCCAGCAGCCCCCCAACAGGGTATAATTCACCCCTCCACTTT

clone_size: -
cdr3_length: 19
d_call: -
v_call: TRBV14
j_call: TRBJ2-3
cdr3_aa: CASSRHDLKRGIRTDTQYF
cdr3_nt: TGTGCCAGCAGCCGGCACGATTTGAAGAGGGGTATTCGCACAGATACGCAGTATTTT

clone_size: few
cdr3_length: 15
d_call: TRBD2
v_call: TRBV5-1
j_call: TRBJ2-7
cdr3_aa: CASSEPREGVYEQYF
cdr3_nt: TGCGCCAGCAGCGAACCCCGGGAGGGGGTTTACGAGCAGTACTTC

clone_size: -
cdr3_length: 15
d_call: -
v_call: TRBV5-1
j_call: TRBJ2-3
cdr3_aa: CASSSQLGGTDTQYF
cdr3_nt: TGCGCCAGCAGCTCGCAATTGGGGGGCACAGATACGCAGTATTTT

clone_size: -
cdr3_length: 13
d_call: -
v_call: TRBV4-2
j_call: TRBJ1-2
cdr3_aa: CASSQGPNYGYTF
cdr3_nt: TGTGCCAGCAGCCAGGGACCGAACTATGGCTACACCTTC

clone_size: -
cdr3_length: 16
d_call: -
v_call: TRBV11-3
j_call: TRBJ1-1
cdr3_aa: CASSLDLGGGVTEAFF
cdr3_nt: TGTGCCAGCAGCTTAGATCTTGGGGGGGGAGTCACTGAAGCTTTCTTT

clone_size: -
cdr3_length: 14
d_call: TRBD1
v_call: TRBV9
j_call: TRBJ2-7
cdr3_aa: CASSVESGGYEQYF
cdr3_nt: TGTGCCAGCAGCGTAGAGTCAGGGGGCTACGAGCAGTACTTC

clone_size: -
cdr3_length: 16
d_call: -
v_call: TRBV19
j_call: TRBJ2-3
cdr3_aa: CASSIRGGGLTDTQYF
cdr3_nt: TGTGCCAGTAGTATTCGAGGGGGAGGGCTCACAGATACGCAGTATTTT

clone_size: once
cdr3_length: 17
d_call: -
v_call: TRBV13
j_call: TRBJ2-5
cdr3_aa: CASSPAGGAGAWETQYF
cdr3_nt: TGTGCCAGCAGCCCCGCCGGTGGGGCGGGGGCATGGGAGACCCAGTACTTC

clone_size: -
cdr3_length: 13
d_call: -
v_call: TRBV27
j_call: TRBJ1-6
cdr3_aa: CASSLSYNSPLHF
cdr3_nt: TGTGCCAGCAGTCTCTCCTATAATTCACCCCTCCACTTT

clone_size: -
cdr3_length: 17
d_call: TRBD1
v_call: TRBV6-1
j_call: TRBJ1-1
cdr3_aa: CASSALWGQGLKTEAFF
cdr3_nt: TGTGCCAGCAGTGCCTTGTGGGGACAGGGCCTCAAAACTGAAGCTTTCTTT

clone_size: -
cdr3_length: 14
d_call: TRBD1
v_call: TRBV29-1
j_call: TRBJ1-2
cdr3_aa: CSVSDRGLNYGYTF
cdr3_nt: TGCAGCGTTTCGGACAGGGGGCTAAACTATGGCTACACCTTC

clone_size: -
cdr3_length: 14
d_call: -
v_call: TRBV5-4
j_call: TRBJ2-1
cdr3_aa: CASSHFTQSNEQFF
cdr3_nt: TGTGCCAGCAGCCACTTTACCCAGTCAAATGAGCAGTTCTTC

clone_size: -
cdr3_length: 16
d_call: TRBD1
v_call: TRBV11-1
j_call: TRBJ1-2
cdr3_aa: CASSSRQGTPSHGYTF
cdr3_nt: TGTGCCAGCAGCTCGAGACAGGGCACACCAAGTCATGGCTACACCTTC

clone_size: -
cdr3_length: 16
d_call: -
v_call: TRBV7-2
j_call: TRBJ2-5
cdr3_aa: CASSLGSSRSSETQYF
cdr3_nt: TGTGCCAGCAGCTTAGGTTCCAGTAGGAGTTCAGAGACCCAGTACTTC

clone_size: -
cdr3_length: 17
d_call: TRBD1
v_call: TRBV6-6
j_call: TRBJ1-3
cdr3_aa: CASSQTRTGGSGNTIYF
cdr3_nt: TGTGCCAGCAGTCAGACGAGGACAGGGGGCTCTGGAAACACCATATATTTT

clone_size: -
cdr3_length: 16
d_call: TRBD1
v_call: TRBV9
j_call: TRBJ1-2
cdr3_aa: CASSAQPTGAGGGYTF
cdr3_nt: TGTGCCAGCAGCGCCCAGCCGACAGGGGCGGGCGGTGGCTACACCTTC

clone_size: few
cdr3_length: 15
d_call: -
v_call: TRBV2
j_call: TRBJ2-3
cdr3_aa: CASMQGMPLTDTQYF
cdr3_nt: TGTGCCAGCATGCAGGGAATGCCCCTCACAGATACGCAGTATTTT

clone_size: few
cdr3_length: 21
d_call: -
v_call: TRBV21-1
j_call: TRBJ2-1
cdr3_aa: CASSKRVPLTGGPSSYNEQFF
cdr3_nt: TGTGCCAGCAGCAAACGGGTACCACTGACGGGAGGGCCCAGCTCCTACAATGAGCAGTTCTTC

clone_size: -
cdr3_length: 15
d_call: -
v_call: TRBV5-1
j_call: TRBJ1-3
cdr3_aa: CASSRSWSSGNTIYF
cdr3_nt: TGCGCCAGCAGCCGATCCTGGAGCTCTGGAAACACCATATATTTT

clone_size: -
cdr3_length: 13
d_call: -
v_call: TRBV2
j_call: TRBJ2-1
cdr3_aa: CATQASSYNEQFF
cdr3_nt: TGTGCCACCCAGGCGTCGTCCTACAATGAGCAGTTCTTC

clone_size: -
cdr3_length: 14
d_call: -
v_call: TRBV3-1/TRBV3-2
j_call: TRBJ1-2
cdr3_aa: CASSLRGLGYGYTF
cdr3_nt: TGTGCCAGCAGCCTTCGGGGGCTGGGCTATGGCTACACCTTC

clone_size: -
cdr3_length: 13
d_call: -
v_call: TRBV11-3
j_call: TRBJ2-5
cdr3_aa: CASTHLMGETQYF
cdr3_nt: TGTGCCAGCACCCACCTGATGGGCGAGACCCAGTACTTC

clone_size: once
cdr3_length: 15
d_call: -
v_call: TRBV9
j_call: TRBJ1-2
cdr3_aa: CASSVRGAPAGGYTF
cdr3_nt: TGTGCCAGCAGCGTACGGGGAGCCCCCGCTGGGGGCTACACCTTC

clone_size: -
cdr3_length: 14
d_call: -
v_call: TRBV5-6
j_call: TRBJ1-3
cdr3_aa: CASSLVRREDTIYF
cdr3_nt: TGTGCCAGCAGCTTGGTGCGCAGGGAGGACACCATATATTTT

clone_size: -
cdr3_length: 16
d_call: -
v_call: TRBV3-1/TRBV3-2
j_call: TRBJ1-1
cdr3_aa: CASSQDWAEVNTEAFF
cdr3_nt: TGTGCCAGCAGCCAAGATTGGGCAGAGGTGAACACTGAAGCTTTCTTT

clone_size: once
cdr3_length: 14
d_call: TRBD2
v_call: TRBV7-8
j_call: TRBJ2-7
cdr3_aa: CASSLTSGSYEQYF
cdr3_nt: TGTGCCAGCAGCTTAACTAGCGGGAGCTACGAGCAGTACTTC

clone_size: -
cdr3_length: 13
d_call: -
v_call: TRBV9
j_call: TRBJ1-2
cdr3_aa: CASSPEGNYGYTF
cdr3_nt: TGTGCCAGCAGCCCGGAAGGAAACTATGGCTACACCTTC

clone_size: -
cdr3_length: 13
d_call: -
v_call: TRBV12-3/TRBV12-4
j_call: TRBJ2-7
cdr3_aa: CASSLPPSYEQYF
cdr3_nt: TGTGCCAGCAGTTTACCGCCCTCCTACGAGCAGTACTTC

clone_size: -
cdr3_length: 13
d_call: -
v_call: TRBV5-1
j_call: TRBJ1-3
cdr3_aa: CASSLEAGNTIYF
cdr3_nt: TGCGCCAGCAGCTTGGAGGCTGGAAACACCATATATTTT

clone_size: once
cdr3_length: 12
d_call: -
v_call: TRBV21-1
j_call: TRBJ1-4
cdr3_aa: CASALVGGKTVF
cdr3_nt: TGTGCCAGCGCCCTAGTGGGAGGAAAAACTGTTTTT

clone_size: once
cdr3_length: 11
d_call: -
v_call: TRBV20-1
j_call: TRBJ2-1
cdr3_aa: CSARLVNEQFF
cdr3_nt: TGCAGTGCTAGGCTGGTTAATGAGCAGTTCTTC

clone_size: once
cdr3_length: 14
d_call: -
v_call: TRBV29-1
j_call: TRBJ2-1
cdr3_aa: CSYTPQGSYNEQFF
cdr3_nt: TGCAGCTATACCCCCCAGGGCTCCTACAATGAGCAGTTCTTC

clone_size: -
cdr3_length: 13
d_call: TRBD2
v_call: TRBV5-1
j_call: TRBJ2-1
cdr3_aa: CASSLPLAGERFF
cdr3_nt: TGCGCCAGCAGCTTGCCCCTAGCGGGAGAGAGGTTCTTC